This TCR beta chain emerged from a study of blood T cell repertoires in COVID-19 (TCRdb year 2020). For context, the study as a whole: Samples from collaborators originated in the United States, Italy and Spain and spanned both the acute and convalescent phases of COVID-19. The material from the prospective study consisted of cDNA or gDNA derived from T cells, B-cell-depleted T cells, or PBMCs. Subjects who had been exposed to COVID-19, were actively infected with it, or had recovered from it provided the deeply sampled blood TCRbeta repertoires that made up the dataset. A freely available public database, intended as a resource for researchers studying the immune response to SARS-CoV-2, is where the repertoires were released. The samples were drawn from two sources: the first 160 participants of the ongoing ImmuneRACE study, and 1,254 subjects contributed by 6 global collaborators. The sample metadata nearly always contained a de-identified subject ID, COVID-19 status, age in years and sex. Where HLA class I and class II types were available, the types were taken from metadata supplied by the sample provider, not from assay-based typing.

The germline V gene supplies CDR1 KGHDR and CDR2 SFDVKD. From cysteine to phenylalanine, the CDR3 is 15 amino acids long. Only the CDR3 DNA is retained, 45 bases long and in frame from the first base. The V end loses 3 bases and the J end loses 2 bases, and a stretch of 11 bases separates them. Concerning this clone: The antigen it recognizes is unknown. Base-call qualities are not available, and no considerably larger clone is one nucleotide away.

On the study overall, not on this receptor specifically: How much clinical and demographic metadata was included differed by source and by participant, and the metadata was provided uncurated.

TCRbeta CDR3 regions were amplified from genomic DNA using the immunoSEQ Assay, a bias-controlled multiplex PCR. The source study handled its data this way. The number of nucleated cells in each sample was estimated from the amplification of reference gene primers within the assay. To quantify the absolute abundance of each unique TCRbeta CDR3 rearrangement, sequence reads were collapsed and filtered. Productive Simpson clonality was computed per sample as the square root of Simpson's diversity index over productive rearrangements. TCRdb holds this immuneACCESS table with in-frame rearrangements only. Some clones are missing; in checked studies, unresolved V genes explain under half, and the rest has no known cause. V, J and clone size are taken as reported in that table, and D and trimming were inferred from the DNA itself. This sample comprises 220,000 or so clones, about four fifths of them detected only once. 5.5% to 7.5% of the sample is taken by the ten largest.

Participants in the prospective study were aged roughly 18 to 90 years, lived in 20 to 25 United States geographic areas, and enrolled through a virtual design. To assign participants to cohorts, the prospective study relied on clinical history that participants themselves reported in a screening survey and a study questionnaire. For ImmuneRACE Cohort 3, a participant was defined as recovered based on two consecutive negative NP/OP PCR tests, clearance by a healthcare professional, or resolution of symptoms. In the prospective study, whole blood, serum and a nasopharyngeal or oropharyngeal swab were collected from each participant by mobile phlebotomists. Prospective study participants could optionally give additional blood draws and questionnaires over an approximately 2-month period. Prospective study blood samples were shipped either frozen or at room temperature before DNA extraction.

The sample taken for sequencing was PBMCs or T cells enriched from blood (not recorded which). The chain is encoded by TRBV24-1 joined to TRBJ2-3; the D gene identity is not certain. This TCR was sampled from a middle-aged woman who had recovered from COVID-19. The nucleotides are TGTGCCACCAGTGATGAAACGGGTGTCACAGATACGCAGTATTTT. It codes for CATSDETGVTDTQYF.